This T cell receptor beta chain was sequenced in a study of cytomegalovirus exposure and HLA in healthy donors. Donors counted as nominally healthy when sampled, yet unrecorded immune exposures were likely. A word on this clone: Its antigen is still unknown.

Overall study results and limits: Segments of the TCR beta V type were, in most cases, productive about 87% or about 30% of the time in an earlier analysis. V- and J-gene trimming in TCR beta was tied to a missense DCLRE1C variant by an analysis performed later.

PCR amplification relied on 60 Vbeta primers (plus 13 Jbeta primers). Clones were read by immunoSEQ multiplex PCR, and TCRdb kept only the in-frame ones, dropping some. The profile covers over 55,000 clones, with less than 85% appearing a single time and around 9.7% taken by the ten largest. The sequenced sample consisted of PBMCs. This clonotype originated in a woman between 50 and 59 years old in good health and CMV-seropositive.

CDR3: CASSARDRVGELFF. In DNA form, the CDR3 reads TGTGCCAGCAGTGCACGGGACAGGGTCGGGGAGCTGTTTTTT. The genes are TRBV6-1 and TRBJ2-2, with 9 bases aligning to TRBD1. Germline CDR1 MNHNS, CDR2 SASEGT. The J segment lost 7 bases and the V segment lost 4 bases, leaving 4 bases of the junction unmatched. CDR3 size: 14 residues.